This record concerns one TCR beta chain sequence. The antigen is not known. Sequencing templates came from extracted RNA that was reverse transcribed into cDNA. Clones were read by immunoSEQ multiplex PCR, and TCRdb kept only the in-frame ones, dropping some. Here the sample spans about 210,000 clones, over 60% being singletons. Stated treatment: oral pan-JAK inhibitor, 5-10 mg twice daily. Those with alopecia areata gave lesional scalp punch biopsies and peripheral blood. V shed 5 bases and J 6 bases; nucleotides not matched to a gene: 6. This CDR3 is built from 13 residues. Germline CDR1 MNHEY, CDR2 SVGAGI. This sample was included in a study of CD8+ T cells in alopecia areata. At the level of the study: Treated patients received oral tofacitinib, 5 to 10 mg twice daily.

Overall study findings and caveats: Scalp clonality and expanded CD8+ clones among the top 100 fell significantly with tofacitinib.

The rearrangement joins TRBV6-5 to TRBJ1-2; 7 nucleotides line up with TRBD1. The sequence came from a human donor with alopecia areata. The source was CD4+ T cells sorted from blood, collected at week 4, from a patient treated with tofacitinib. The CDR3 sequence is CASSRSGGNGYTF. CDR3 nucleotide sequence: TGTGCCAGCAGTCGATCAGGGGGAAATGGCTACACCTTC.